This T cell receptor (beta chain) was profiled in a study of blood T cells in healthy people across ages. A J-beta primer mix and a sample-barcoded 5' primer were used in a second PCR of about 7 to 12 cycles. CDR3-containing paired-end reads numbering at least 3 million came from each sample. TCRdb re-analysed the 5' RACE reads in MiXCR, keeping a single row per CDR3 protein. The sample has around 1,000,000 distinct CDR3 sequences, around two fifths seen once. Study-wide results and limits: Diversity was estimated from one million T cells, and these estimates were considered underestimates. Roughly linearly, TCR beta diversity per million T cells fell as age increased.

Between the trimmed V and J ends, which lost 6 bases and 0 bases, there was a span of 13 bases. The germline V gene encodes CDR1 SGHTA and CDR2 FQGNSA. The CDR3 is 15 amino acids. This clonotype appeared a few times. No antigen is known for it. Sample donors were healthy Caucasian individuals that came from Russia, aged roughly 6 to 95. This TCR derives from a man between 18 and 29 years old in good health. The rearrangement uses TRBV7-2 and TRBJ2-3; D ambiguous. The sequenced material came from blood. CDR3 in DNA: TGTGCCAGCAGGCCACAAGTTTCGAGCACAGATACGCAGTATTTT. Its protein is CASRPQVSSTDTQYF.